One TCR beta chain is described in this entry. The CDR3 runs to 13 residues. With 2 bases removed from V and 8 bases from J, the gap between germline ends came to 10 bases. CDR1 and CDR2 (germline): MNHNY, SVGAGI (reference sequence). The data are from a study of blood T cell repertoires in COVID-19. Here immunoSEQ multiplex PCR was the method, and the copy in TCRdb shows in-frame clones only, minus some. The table shows 200,000 to 250,000 clones, with over 75% occurring only once. The sequence derives from a woman aged 40 to 50 who had recovered from COVID-19. The chain combines TRBV6-6 with TRBJ1-5; D gene unclear. The material sequenced was peripheral blood. CDR3 residues: CASSYRVEKPQHF. The CDR3 DNA is TGTGCCAGCAGTTACCGGGTGGAGAAGCCCCAGCATTTT.